This T cell receptor beta chain was observed in a study of long-term antiretroviral therapy in people with HIV. General study findings and limits: HIV repertoires covered narrower CDR3 length ranges than controls did. Increased diversity was seen after ART, yet it remained lower than in transplant donor controls. Blood, drawn from the mid-2000s to the late 2010s, may reflect older ART regimens.

In the case of this clone: The antigen is not known.

The length of the CDR3 is 18 residues. Germline-derived CDR1 and CDR2 are SGHRS and YFSETQ. V lost 7 bases, J lost 0 bases, and 25 bases lay in between. The run of the v3.0 immunoSEQ assay was at survey level. Sequencing aimed to cover roughly 35,000-50,000 T-cell genomes per sample. Using immunoSEQ multiplex PCR, the repertoire was profiled, and TCRdb retains in-frame clones only, with some absent. Of some 15,000 clones in the sample, roughly 88% were seen once. This specimen was unsorted PBMCs, taken 0.7 years before starting antiretroviral therapy. The origin of this receptor is a middle-aged man with HIV. The chain joins TRBV5-1 to TRBJ1-2, with D possibly TRBD1 on 6 matching bases. The CDR3 loop reads CASRNLGGATSSNYGYTF. CDR3 sequence (DNA): TGCGCCAGCCGGAATTTGGGGGGGGCTACCTCCTCTAACTATGGCTACACCTTC.